The 29 T cell receptor beta chains presented below share a single source sample, sequenced in a study of glioma-infiltrating T cells after dendritic cell vaccination. The protocol was immunoSEQ multiplex PCR, while the TCRdb copy is restricted to in-frame clones and leaves out a portion. The data contain more than 100,000 clones, roughly 76% of them singletons. Sequenced here: blood, sampled before dendritic cell vaccination. These receptors all stem from a human donor with glioblastoma.

This sequence joins TRBV5-1 and TRBJ1-1; TRBD1 aligns across 10 bases. The CDR3 length is 16 residues. Germline V lookup: CDR1 SGHRS, CDR2 YFSETQ. V lost 3 bases and J lost 1; bases outside the gene matches: 6. The CDR3, as DNA: TGCGCCAGCAGCTCAATAAGACAGGGGGCGAACACTGAAGCTTTCTTT. As protein: CASSSIRQGANTEAFF. The full variable domain, with the rest looked up from reference TRBV5-1 and TRBJ1-1, is KAGVTQTPRYLIKTRGQQVTLSCSPISGHRSVSWYQQTPGQGLQFLFEYFSETQRNKGNFPGRFSGRQFSNSRSEMNVSTLELGDSALYLCASSSIRQGANTEAFFGQGTRLTVV.

The V call is TRBV19, the J call TRBJ1-6; TRBD1 agrees at 8 bases. Trimming took 5 bases from V and 7 from J; bases not matched to a gene: 4. The CDR3 loop spans 14 amino acids. Germline CDR1 reads LNHDA; CDR2 reads SQIVND (reference sequence). The CDR3 DNA sequence: TGTGCCAGTAGTCTACAGGGGGAAAATTCACCCCTCCACTTT. It codes for CASSLQGENSPLHF.

The V and J genes are TRBV9 and TRBJ1-3; tentative D call: TRBD1 (6 bases). Deletions cut 0 bases from V and 8 bases from J, with 15 bases between. The germline gives CDR1 SGDLS, CDR2 YYNGEE. This CDR3 has 15 residues. The CDR3 bases are TGTGCCAGCAGCGTAGCTCCAGGGGTTGGTGACACCATATATTTT. Translating gives CASSVAPGVGDTIYF.

The genes are TRBV2 and TRBJ1-2, with 9 bases aligning to TRBD1. The CDR3 sequence is 12 residues long. V was pared by 8 bases and J by 3 bases, with 1 base of the junction left unmatched. From germline, CDR1 is SNHLY and CDR2 FYNNEI. DNA of the CDR3: TGTGCCAGCCGGGACAGGGACTATGGCTACACCTTC. Residues: CASRDRDYGYTF.

The J gene is TRBJ1-1, the V gene TRBV27, with D unresolved. V lost 4 bases, J lost 3 bases, and 3 bases lay in between. Germline CDR1 is MNHEY and CDR2 is SMNVEV (reference sequence). The length of the CDR3 is 11 residues. The CDR3: CASSSYTEAFF. CDR3 bases: TGTGCCAGCAGTTCCTACACTGAAGCTTTCTTT.

The CDR3 loop reads CASSGGGTWGTDTQYF. The CDR3, as DNA: TGTGCCAGCAGTGGGGGGGGGACGTGGGGAACAGATACGCAGTATTTT. The chain uses TRBV6-1 and TRBJ2-3; 7 bases match TRBD2. This CDR3 comprises 16 residues. Germline V gene lookup returns CDR1 MNHNS and CDR2 SASEGT. J lost 3 bases, V lost 4 bases, and 10 bases had no gene match.

The chain recombines TRBV29-1 with TRBJ2-2; TRBD2 agrees at 9 bases. Germline assignment: CDR1 SQVTM and CDR2 ANQGSEA. V dropped 2 bases and J dropped 3; count of bases not matched to a gene: 4. This CDR3 is built from 15 residues. The CDR3 nucleotides are TGCAGCGTTGAATGGGCGGGGGGGGACACCGGGGAGCTGTTTTTT. Residues: CSVEWAGGDTGELFF.

The J gene is TRBJ2-1, the V gene TRBV5-1; no clear D. V was pared by 0 bases and J by 3 bases, with 4 bases between. Looked up from germline, CDR1 is SGHRS and CDR2 is YFSETQ. The CDR3 consists of 13 residues. CDR3 nucleotide sequence: TGCGCCAGCAGCTTGGACAGCTACAATGAGCAGTTCTTC. This codes for CASSLDSYNEQFF.

In regard to this clone: No conserved phenylalanine or tryptophan is present at the end of the CDR3, so a read error is the likely explanation. No DNA is shown, since the ends of the CDR3 on it are uncertain; the CDR3 is the one TCRdb lists. The gene calls are TRBV21-1 and TRBJ2-4; TRBD2, as called in the table, went unchecked against the DNA. TRBV21-1 is reported as a pseudogene. The CDR3 has 9 residues if both end residues are counted. CDR3 loop: CASSKVVSI.

This chain connects TRBV6-1 to TRBJ1-5, with a tentative D call TRBD1 (6 bases). The germline CDR1 and CDR2 sequences are MNHNS and SASEGT. This CDR3 spans 16 amino acids. Between the trimmed V and J ends, which lost 3 bases and 0 bases, there was a span of 12 bases. Here the CDR3 reads CASSETGDFSNQPQHF. The CDR3 nucleotides read TGTGCCAGCAGTGAGACAGGAGATTTTAGCAATCAGCCCCAGCATTTT.

J is TRBJ2-6 and V is TRBV5-4, with D perhaps TRBD1 (6 bases). The V end lost 4 bases, the J end lost 4 bases, and 15 bases lay between the germline ends. CDR1 and CDR2 from the germline V gene are SGHNT and YYREEE (reference sequence). The CDR3 sequence is 16 residues long. This CDR3 reads CASSPAPGTGANVLTF. Here the CDR3 DNA reads TGTGCCAGCAGCCCCGCCCCCGGGACAGGGGCCAACGTCCTGACTTTC.

V usage is TRBV7-9 and J usage is TRBJ2-5, with a weak D call TRBD2 (6 bases). This CDR3 has 15 amino acids. Trimming stripped 1 base from V and 2 bases from J, with 11 bases between. Germline lookup yields CDR1 SEHNR and CDR2 FQNEAQ (reference sequence). The CDR3 spells CASSLVGDLQETQYF. CDR3 nucleotides: TGTGCCAGCAGCTTAGTGGGGGACTTACAAGAGACCCAGTACTTC.

The V call is TRBV6-1, the J call TRBJ2-2, with D perhaps matching TRBD2 (5 bases). The CDR3 loop spans 13 amino acids. CDR1 and CDR2 (germline): MNHNS, SASEGT. The germline V and J ends were trimmed by 1 base and 6 bases, with 6 bases remaining between them. CDR3 sequence reads: CASSEVGAGELFF. The CDR3 DNA follows: TGTGCCAGCAGTGAAGTCGGGGCCGGGGAGCTGTTTTTT.

V usage is TRBV5-6 and J usage is TRBJ2-5, with D possibly being TRBD2 (5 bases). V was trimmed by 0 bases and J by 2 bases, leaving 14 bases between them. CDR1 is SGHDT and CDR2 is YYEEEE in the germline V gene. The CDR3 runs to 16 residues. DNA for the CDR3: TGTGCCAGCAGCTTGGTTGGGTCGGGAAAACAAGAGACCCAGTACTTC. Translation gives CASSLVGSGKQETQYF.

The gene calls are TRBV5-4 and TRBJ2-5; the D gene is possibly TRBD1 (5 bases). Per germline, CDR1 SGHNT and CDR2 YYREEE (reference sequence). The CDR3 consists of 14 residues. V lost 0 bases and J 5 bases, leaving 11 bases between the germline ends. DNA for the CDR3: TGTGCCAGCAGCTTGGTAGGGGCTGAGGAGACCCAGTACTTC. This translates into CASSLVGAEETQYF.

V is TRBV30 and J is TRBJ1-1, with 9 bases fitting TRBD1. This CDR3 has 17 amino acids. Germline CDR1 is GTSNPN and CDR2 is SVGIG (reference sequence). The V gene end was trimmed by 1 base and the J gene end by 5 bases; junction bases not matched to a gene: 14. The CDR3 here is CAWSGESRDRVGTEAFF. The CDR3 DNA sequence: TGTGCCTGGAGTGGGGAATCCCGGGACAGGGTGGGAACTGAAGCTTTCTTT.

The V call is TRBV28, the J call TRBJ2-3, with TRBD1 matching 8 bases. Germline V gene sequence: CDR1 MDHEN, CDR2 SYDVKM. The trim removed 6 bases at V and 2 bases at J, leaving 13 bases unmatched. The CDR3 contains 17 residues. The CDR3 here is CASRLPGQGLNTDTQYF. DNA for the CDR3: TGTGCCAGCAGGCTACCCGGACAGGGTTTGAACACAGATACGCAGTATTTT. The variable domain in full, completed from reference TRBV28 and TRBJ2-3, reads DVKVTQSSRYLVKRTGEKVFLECVQDMDHENMFWYRQDPGLGLRLIYFSYDVKMKEKGDIPEGYSVSREKKERFSLILESASTNQTSMYLCASRLPGQGLNTDTQYFGPGTRLTVL.

The chain joins TRBV5-1 to TRBJ1-6; D call uncertain. V dropped 0 bases and J dropped 10 bases, with 17 bases sitting between them. In germline, CDR1 is SGHRS, CDR2 YFSETQ. This CDR3 has 16 amino acids. The CDR3: CASSLAVGGVESPLHF. DNA of the CDR3: TGCGCCAGCAGCTTGGCAGTGGGCGGGGTTGAATCACCCCTCCACTTT. The variable domain in full, with the rest retrieved from reference TRBV5-1 and TRBJ1-6, is KAGVTQTPRYLIKTRGQQVTLSCSPISGHRSVSWYQQTPGQGLQFLFEYFSETQRNKGNFPGRFSGRQFSNSRSEMNVSTLELGDSALYLCASSLAVGGVESPLHFGNGTRLTVT.

The V call is TRBV6-1, the J call TRBJ2-7; D perhaps matches TRBD1 (6 bases). The CDR3 has 15 amino acids. The V end lost 2 bases, the J end lost 2 bases, and 13 bases lay between the germline ends. In germline, CDR1 is MNHNS, CDR2 SASEGT. CDR3 region: CASSEWAGETYEQYF. CDR3 coding DNA: TGTGCCAGCAGTGAATGGGCAGGGGAGACCTACGAGCAGTACTTC.

This chain joins TRBV4-1 and TRBJ2-7; maybe TRBD1 (6 bases). Looked up from germline, CDR1 is MGHRA and CDR2 is YSYEKL. CDR3 size: 14 residues. The V end was cut by 3 bases, the J end by 6 bases, with 15 bases between. CDR3 DNA: TGCGCCAGCAGCCAGGGCGATACAGGGTCCGAGCAGTACTTC. Translating gives CASSQGDTGSEQYF.

This clone was recorded only once. The J gene is TRBJ2-7, the V gene TRBV19; tentative D call: TRBD2 (5 bases). Germline V gene sequence: CDR1 LNHDA, CDR2 SQIVND (reference sequence). Trimming took 7 bases from V and 6 from J, leaving 19 bases between them. The CDR3 extends over 14 amino acids. CDR3 nucleotide sequence: TGTGCCAGTACCACCTCGGCTGAGGGCGCCGAGCAGTACTTC. Its protein product is CASTTSAEGAEQYF.

V is TRBV19 and J is TRBJ1-1; weak D call: TRBD1 (6 bases). The CDR3 is 15 amino acids. The germline CDR1 and CDR2 sequences are LNHDA and SQIVND (reference sequence). The V end lost 5 bases, the J end lost 1 base, and 14 bases lay between the germline ends. This CDR3 is CASSWPRQENTEAFF. Here the CDR3 DNA reads TGTGCCAGTAGTTGGCCCCGACAGGAGAACACTGAAGCTTTCTTT.

This rearrangement joins TRBV5-1 to TRBJ2-7, with 13 nucleotides matching TRBD2. Germline loops: CDR1 SGHRS, CDR2 YFSETQ. The V gene end was trimmed by 3 bases and the J gene end by 5 bases; junction bases not matched to a gene: 11. The CDR3 length is 17 residues. The CDR3 sequence is CASSSTPTSGGAHEQYF. In DNA, the CDR3 is TGCGCCAGCAGCTCGACACCTACTAGCGGGGGGGCACACGAGCAGTACTTC.

The chain is built from TRBV9 and TRBJ2-5, with D hard to call. This CDR3 is 15 amino acids long. With 0 bases removed from V and 0 bases from J, the gap between germline ends came to 9 bases. Germline CDR1 reads SGDLS; CDR2 reads YYNGEE. CDR3 residues: CASSVAPTNQETQYF. CDR3 nucleotides: TGTGCCAGCAGCGTAGCCCCGACAAACCAAGAGACCCAGTACTTC.

This rearrangement joins TRBV5-4 to TRBJ2-1; TRBD1 matches 9 bases. The CDR3 is made up of 14 amino acids. Trimming removed 4 bases from V and 4 bases from J; junction bases left unmatched: 3. The germline CDR1 and CDR2 sequences are SGHNT and YYREEE (reference sequence). In DNA, the CDR3 is TGTGCCAGCAGCGAAGGGACAGGGTACAATGAGCAGTTCTTC. It is translated as CASSEGTGYNEQFF.

The chain employs TRBV10-2 and TRBJ2-3; 11 bases agree with TRBD1. Germline CDR1 and CDR2: WSHSY and SAAADI. This CDR3 is 16 amino acids long. The V gene end was trimmed by 3 bases and the J gene end by 7 bases; junction bases not matched to a gene: 9. CDR3 sequence reads: CASSDSWTGGANTQYF. As DNA, the CDR3 is TGCGCCAGCAGTGACTCCTGGACAGGGGGCGCAAATACGCAGTATTTT.

This clone was detected once. The chain employs TRBV18 and TRBJ2-1, with a possible D match to TRBD2 (6 bases). Germline assignment: CDR1 KGHSH and CDR2 LQKENI. The V end lost 2 bases, the J end lost 4 bases, and 15 bases lay between the germline ends. This CDR3 region has 16 residues. This CDR3 reads CASSPGEALSYNEQFF. The CDR3 DNA is TGTGCCAGCTCACCAGGGGAGGCATTGTCTTACAATGAGCAGTTCTTC.

The chain links TRBV11-3 to TRBJ2-7; maybe TRBD1 (6 bases). Trimming took 11 bases from V and 0 from J, leaving 11 bases between them. CDR3 length equals 12 residues. Germline CDR1 SGHNT, CDR2 YENEEA. The CDR3 loop is CASEGDSYEQYF. The CDR3 bases are TGTGCCTCAGAGGGGGACTCCTACGAGCAGTACTTC.

The chain carries TRBV5-4 and TRBJ2-2; D is undetermined. The germline gives CDR1 SGHNT, CDR2 YYREEE (reference sequence). Deletions cut 0 bases from V and 6 bases from J, with 12 bases between. CDR3 size: 15 residues. The CDR3 sequence: CASSLVANPAGELFF. The CDR3 DNA follows: TGTGCCAGCAGCTTGGTTGCGAACCCGGCCGGGGAGCTGTTTTTT.